Below, 18 T cell receptor beta chains from the same sample are listed, as sequenced in a study of blood T cells in healthy people across ages. PCR was performed a second time for roughly 7 to 11 cycles using a sample-barcoded 5' primer and a J-beta primer mix. TCRdb reprocessed the 5' RACE reads with MiXCR, giving one entry per CDR3 protein. The sample includes 750,000 to 850,000 distinct CDR3 sequences, 25% of them seen just once. Separately, the same data were catalogued under a study of T cells of mothers and their children.

Sequences were obtained from blood. Receptors were obtained from a boy between 10 and 17 years old in good health.

The chain links TRBV12-3 or TRBV12-4 to TRBJ1-5; no definite D call. The CDR3 runs 18 residues. Trimming took 3 bases from V and 4 from J, leaving 22 bases between them. CDR3 in amino acids: CASSLVSLAGGPNQPQHF. In nucleotides, the CDR3 is TGTGCCAGCAGTTTGGTTAGTCTGGCAGGAGGGCCAAATCAGCCCCAGCATTTT.

This clonotype has only a few counts. At one end the junction does not follow the germline gene, possibly because of a read error. V and J are TRBV7-2 and TRBJ1-3, with TRBD1 as a possible D gene (6 bases). The germline CDR1 and CDR2 sequences are SGHTA and FQGNSA. This CDR3 contains 14 residues. CDR3 coding DNA: TGTGCCAGCAGCTTATACGGCAGGGGAAACACCATATGTTTT. Its translation: CASSLYGRGNTICF.

This clonotype occurred a few times. V and J are TRBV6-1 and TRBJ2-1; D possibly corresponds to TRBD2 (7 bases). Matching the DNA end better, TRBJ2-5 makes the J call doubtful. Germline V CDR1 and CDR2: MNHNS, SASEGT. The CDR3 loop spans 16 amino acids. The CDR3 region has the DNA TGTGCCAGCAGTCTTGAGTTAGGGGGGGTAGAAGAGACCCAGTACTTC. Amino acids: CASSLELGGVEETQYF.

This clonotype turned up a few times. The rearrangement joins TRBV28 to TRBJ2-5; D is possibly TRBD1 (6 bases). Judging by the DNA end, TRBJ2-7 fits better; the J call may be wrong. The CDR3 consists of 15 residues. From germline, CDR1 is MDHEN and CDR2 SYDVKM. For the CDR3, the DNA is TGTGCCAGCAGGCGAGCACAGGGTGAATTGTACGAGCAGTACTTC. Its protein is CASRRAQGELYEQYF.

There are many counts of this clonotype. Germline is not matched at one junction end, which may reflect a read error. The chain uses TRBV12-3 or TRBV12-4 and TRBJ2-1; D uncertain. This CDR3 is built from 13 residues. In nucleotides, the CDR3 is TGTGCCAGCAGCCGCCTTCTAGGCATTGGAGTGATCTTC. It specifies CASSRLLGIGVIF.

There are a few counts of this clonotype. The chain employs TRBV15 and TRBJ2-3; 8 positions match TRBD2. There are 17 residues in the CDR3. The germline V gene has CDR1 LNHNV and CDR2 YYDKDF (reference sequence). V was clipped by 0 bases and J by 2 bases; unmatched bases: 7. The CDR3 region has the DNA TGTGCCACCAGCAGAGATGGGCTAGCGGGTTCCACAGATACGCAGTATTTT. Protein product: CATSRDGLAGSTDTQYF.

This chain connects TRBV28 to TRBJ2-3; perhaps TRBD2 as D (5 bases). V gave up 4 bases and J gave up 0 bases, with 8 bases separating them. Germline V gene data show CDR1 as MDHEN and CDR2 as SYDVKM. The CDR3 has 14 residues. The CDR3, as DNA: TGTGCCAGCAGTTCCTGGACTAGCACAGATACGCAGTATTTT. Amino acids: CASSSWTSTDTQYF.

V is TRBV29-1 and J is TRBJ2-7; D might be TRBD1 (6 bases). CDR3 length equals 15 residues. Trimming removed 6 bases at V and 0 bases at J, with 18 bases between. Germline CDR1 is SQVTM and CDR2 is ANQGSEA. The CDR3 DNA reads as TGCAGCGTCAGAAAGGGGGTAGATCCCTCCTACGAGCAGTACTTC. This sequence encodes CSVRKGVDPSYEQYF.

The rearrangement links TRBV7-2 to TRBJ1-3; D is unclear. Trimming took 3 bases from V and 0 from J, leaving 9 bases between them. The CDR3 extends over 15 amino acids. CDR1 is SGHTA, CDR2 FQGNSA, per germline. CDR3 coding DNA: TGTGCCAGCAGCTTCCACATCCGCTCTGGAAACACCATATATTTT. Amino acids: CASSFHIRSGNTIYF.

Concerning this clonotype itself: A junction end diverges from the germline sequence, so it may reflect a read error. The chain couples TRBV28 to TRBJ1-1; D ambiguous. This CDR3 has 14 amino acids. Germline values: CDR1 MDHEN, CDR2 SYDVKM. This CDR3 reads CASSLLGGNAEAFF. The DNA for the CDR3 is TGTGCCAGCAGTTTACTAGGCGGGAACGCTGAAGCTTTCTTT.

This clonotype was recorded a few times. The genes are TRBV12-3 or TRBV12-4 and TRBJ2-5; the D gene is possibly TRBD1 (6 bases). CDR3 length: 14 amino acids. Trimming removed 9 bases from V and 4 bases from J, with 18 bases in between. CDR3 amino acids: CASRLATGTETQYF. The CDR3 nucleotides are TGTGCCAGTAGACTGGCGACAGGTACAGAGACCCAGTACTTC.

In its sample, this clonotype was seen a few times. The gene calls are TRBV20-1 and TRBJ2-5; 8 bases fit TRBD1. This CDR3 comprises 15 residues. CDR1 and CDR2 (germline): DFQATT, SNEGSKA (reference sequence). J was trimmed by 4 bases and V by 3 bases; bases with no gene match: 10. CDR3 nucleotide sequence: TGCAGTGCTAGTAGACAGGGGCGAGGGGCAGAGACCCAGTACTTC. Protein: CSASRQGRGAETQYF.

The rearrangement links TRBV20-1 to TRBJ1-1, with D uncertain. V was trimmed by 3 bases and J by 0 bases, leaving 11 bases between them. Germline V gives CDR1 DFQATT, CDR2 SNEGSKA (reference sequence). The CDR3 loop spans 14 amino acids. The CDR3 nucleotides read TGCAGTGCTAGGGGAAGGTTGGTGAACACTGAAGCTTTCTTT. Amino acids: CSARGRLVNTEAFF.

The V gene is TRBV10-3, the J gene TRBJ1-4; 7 bases line up with TRBD1. Germline CDR1 is ENHRY and CDR2 is SYGVKD. CDR3 size: 11 residues. V shed 6 bases, J shed 8 bases, and the junction held 0 bases outside the gene matches. CDR3 protein: CAISRGEKLFF. The CDR3 nucleotides are TGTGCCATCAGCAGGGGGGAAAAACTGTTTTTT.

This clonotype was detected only a few times. The rearrangement joins TRBV20-1 to TRBJ2-1, with 10 bases that match TRBD1. CDR1 DFQATT and CDR2 SNEGSKA come from the germline V gene (reference sequence). V lost 1 base and J lost 7; bases outside the gene matches: 7. The CDR3 loop spans 15 amino acids. The CDR3 DNA sequence: TGCAGTGCTAGAGGGGGACAGGGGCTAGATAATGAGCAGTTCTTC. This gives the protein CSARGGQGLDNEQFF.

There are a few counts of this clonotype. The rearrangement uses TRBV5-1 and TRBJ1-2; D unresolved. The V and J ends lost 5 bases and 13 bases respectively, with 15 bases between them. This CDR3 comprises 11 residues. Germline V gives CDR1 SGHRS, CDR2 YFSETQ. The CDR3 DNA reads as TGCGCCAGCAGACTGGAGGCCAGAATCACCTTC. Translating it yields CASRLEARITF.

The gene calls are TRBV12-3 or TRBV12-4 and TRBJ1-2; tentatively, D is TRBD1 (5 bases). The CDR3 covers 13 residues. V was trimmed by 5 bases and J by 3 bases, leaving 10 bases between them. The CDR3 is CASSRGGHYGYTF. The CDR3, as DNA: TGTGCCAGCAGTCGTGGGGGACACTATGGCTACACCTTC.

V gene TRBV27 combines with J gene TRBJ2-1, with D tentatively TRBD1 (6 bases). Trimming removed 6 bases at V and 2 bases at J, with 11 bases between. This CDR3 spans 14 amino acids. From germline, CDR1 is MNHEY and CDR2 SMNVEV (reference sequence). The CDR3 DNA reads TGTGCCAGCAGATTCACAGGGCCCTACAATGAGCAGTTCTTC. It codes for CASRFTGPYNEQFF.